This T cell receptor (beta chain) was documented in a study of T cell clonotyping in hematopoietic cell transplantation. Using immunoSEQ multiplex PCR, the repertoire was profiled, and TCRdb retains in-frame clones only, with some absent. The sample yields 8,400 or so clones, about three fifths seen once. CDR3 length: 14 residues. The ends lost 3 bases at V and 1 base at J; junction bases unmatched: 0. CDR1 is MRHNA, CDR2 SNTAGT, per germline. The TCR was taken from a male patient aged 60-70 years who had an allogeneic stem cell transplant from an unrelated donor, so the T cells may come from the graft donor. Some clones in this sample may be carry-over from other donors' samples. The sequencing used peripheral blood mononuclear cells, collected 100 days after allogeneic stem cell transplant. The chain recombines TRBV6-4 with TRBJ2-3, with 8 nucleotides matching TRBD2. CDR3 region: CASSERGGTDTQYF. In DNA, the CDR3 is TGTGCCAGCAGTGAGCGGGGGGGCACAGATACGCAGTATTTT.